This T cell receptor (beta chain) was sequenced for a study of shared clonotypes between healthy human individuals (dated by TCRdb to 2019 to 2021). For the wider study: Three men and a couple of women, aged 18 to 49 years, made up the cohort. Leukapheresis yielded between about 0.9 and 8.9 billion PBMCs per donor. For each donor, CD4 naive and CD4 memory were each run on three plates, CD8 naive on two plates, and CD8 memory on one plate. Different laboratories and diverse techniques were used to prepare libraries and sequence TCR repertoires, to increase sequencing depth and limit assay-specific biases. To estimate repertoire size and how much clonotypes are shared between individuals, the study performed deep sequencing of blood TCR repertoires from a few healthy adults.

About this clone: Its antigen specificity is not known. Nothing much larger sits one base from this clone, and base qualities are not available.

Using the deep immunoSEQ assay, multiplex PCR amplified TCR CDR3 regions from genomic DNA. Extracted genomic DNA from each cell subset was distributed evenly across all wells of several immunoSEQ 96-well plates, and each plate was treated as a replicate. For sorted subsets, approximately 190 ng genomic DNA, equal to about 30,000 T cell genomes, was loaded into each replicate PCR. Purified libraries were measured with a Qubit 3.0 fluorometer, size-checked on a Bioanalyzer 2100, and measured again with the KAPA Library Quantification kit. Each immunoSEQ 96-well plate was sequenced on its own single-read 150-cycle Illumina NextSeq 550 flow cell. Concerning the study's data processing: The immunoSEQ output contained only junctional sequences without quality scores, so filtering could not match that applied to full-length reads. To assign V/J genes and CDR3, sequences were annotated against IMGT germline references using PyIR, a Python wrapper for IgBLAST v1.9. Reads were filtered out if the reads had weak V/J assignments (E-value above 1e-6), no CDR3, stop codons, out-of-frame junctions, or ambiguous translated residues. A V3J clonotype was defined by an identical inferred V gene, J gene, and CDR3 amino acid sequence. To compute the percentage overlap between repertoires, the number of shared unique clonotypes was divided by the size of the smaller repertoire. Three approaches were used to assess repertoire richness: RTK rarefaction, the Chao1 estimator, and Recon v2.1 estimates of unobserved clonotypes. Generation probabilities for all TCRbeta clonotypes obtained by the gDNA method from a few donors were computed using OLGA. TCRdb provides this immuneACCESS table in a form limited to in-frame rearrangements. Some clones are lacking; in checked studies, under half of them reflect an unresolved V gene, and why the rest are absent is not known. The V and J calls and clone size come from that table; D and trimming were worked out from the DNA. Within this sample are millions of clones, with 90% to 95% of them counted one time only. The top ten hold 0.1% to 0.15% of the sample.

Healthy HIV-negative adults with no recently reported acute infections or vaccinations were included as donors. Only Caucasian adults living in Nashville, Tennessee, USA were represented among the donors. CD4+ T cells were enriched by magnetic negative selection, after which naive cells were positively selected on CD45RA and the negative fraction was taken as the memory subset. After blood collection by leukapheresis, PBMCs were isolated using Ficoll-Histopaque density gradient centrifugation and then cryopreserved in the vapor phase of liquid nitrogen. Analytical flow cytometry was used to check the purity and quantity of every magnetically sorted T cell population. Each sorted fraction had its genomic DNA isolated and then quantified by UV absorbance on a Nanodrop 2000c. The investigation overall reported the following: Even with the large sequencing depth, rarefaction of the sorted-subset datasets indicated that sequencing was incomplete. Sampling was restricted to blood, and TCR repertoires in tissue are likely to differ from TCR repertoires in blood. Naive subsets generally had larger estimated clonotype richness than memory subsets did. Clonotypes shared by all four sorted-subset donors showed higher generation probabilities than non-shared clonotypes. About 4.5% of naive CD4, 3% to 3.5% of naive CD8, about 2.1% of memory CD4, and more than 0.35% of memory CD8 clonotypes were shared across several donors. Based on pairwise subsampling, the degree of clonotype sharing among donors was expected to be affected by sequencing depth. Because the study included only a small number of donors, the genetic and exposure-history diversity represented was limited.

The germline V gene specifies MNHEY as CDR1 and SVGAGI as CDR2. From cysteine to phenylalanine, the CDR3 is 16 amino acids long. The kept DNA is CDR3 alone, 48 bases in frame from the first base. Trimming costs V 2 bases and J 6 bases, and their ends lie 19 bases apart. The origin of this receptor is a man aged 18 to 29 in good health. The rearrangement combines TRBV6-5 with TRBJ1-2; the D gene is not confidently resolved. What was sequenced was naive CD4+ T cells sorted from blood. The sample's cell subset or site label is to be understood as: CD45RA+ positively selected. The CDR3 is CASSYQAIQLTHGYTF. DNA sequence: TGTGCCAGCAGTTACCAGGCAATACAGCTTACCCATGGCTACACCTTC.